One sample yielded the 11 T cell receptor beta chains listed below, sequenced in a study of blood T cell repertoires in COVID-19. Sequencing was performed with immunoSEQ multiplex PCR; in TCRdb, only in-frame clones are kept and a portion is missing. The sample records approximately 220,000 clones, roughly 90% being singletons. Sequencing was carried out using PBMCs or T cells enriched from blood (not recorded which). These receptor sequences come from a woman in her 30s who had been exposed to COVID-19.

J is TRBJ1-1 and V is TRBV19, with D perhaps TRBD1 (6 bases). Trimming removed 0 bases at V and 2 bases at J, with 13 bases between. In germline, CDR1 is LNHDA, CDR2 SQIVND (reference sequence). This CDR3 contains 16 residues. For the CDR3, the DNA is TGTGCCAGTAGTATAGACCCGACAGGAGTTAACACTGAAGCTTTCTTT. Translated: CASSIDPTGVNTEAFF.

This chain connects TRBV2 to TRBJ1-1, with 10 nucleotides matching TRBD1. The V and J ends lost 7 bases and 3 bases, in that order; junction bases with no gene match: 8. The CDR3 consists of 15 residues. Germline CDR1 and CDR2: SNHLY and FYNNEI. CDR3 bases: TGTGCCAGCAAATTCACCGGGACAGGGGACACTGAAGCTTTCTTT. As protein: CASKFTGTGDTEAFF.

This clone showed up just a few times. The genes are TRBV18 and TRBJ1-4; the D gene is possibly TRBD1 (6 bases). The CDR3 sequence is 14 residues long. Trimming removed 6 bases at V and 8 bases at J, with 16 bases between. CDR1 is KGHSH, CDR2 LQKENI, per germline. The CDR3 DNA reads TGTGCCAGCTCCGACAGGAAAAATGGGGAAAAACTGTTTTTT. The encoded protein is CASSDRKNGEKLFF.

In its sample, this clone was seen a few times. The V gene is TRBV5-5, the J gene TRBJ2-7; 8 bases match TRBD1. CDR1 and CDR2 (germline): SGHKS, YYEKEE (reference sequence). This CDR3 is 15 amino acids long. V lost 6 bases and J lost 1; bases outside the gene matches: 9. The CDR3 coding sequence is TGTGCCAGCACCTGGGGACAGGCCAAATCCTACGAGCAGTACTTC. Amino acids: CASTWGQAKSYEQYF.

The J gene is TRBJ2-3, the V gene TRBV19; tentatively, D is TRBD1 (7 bases). Trimming took off 6 bases at V and 0 bases at J, with 10 bases between the two ends. Germline V CDR1 and CDR2: LNHDA, SQIVND (reference sequence). The CDR3 spans 14 residues. CDR3 in DNA: TGTGCCAGTAGACCAGGGGGGAGCACAGATACGCAGTATTTT. Its translation is CASRPGGSTDTQYF.

The chain joins TRBV14 to TRBJ1-1; TRBD1 matches 9 bases. Germline CDR1 and CDR2: SGHDN and FVKESK. V shed 4 bases, J shed 7 bases, and the junction held 7 bases outside the gene matches. CDR3 length: 14 residues. The CDR3 nucleotides read TGTGCCAGCAGCCGGTGGACGGGACAGGGTGAAGCTTTCTTT. Translated, it gives CASSRWTGQGEAFF.

The rearrangement uses TRBV6-2 or TRBV6-3 and TRBJ1-5; D is ambiguous. With 2 bases removed from V and 6 bases from J, the gap between germline ends came to 8 bases. From germline, CDR1 is MNHEY and CDR2 SVGEGT. The CDR3 totals 13 residues. In DNA form, the CDR3 reads TGTGCCAGCAGTTACATGAGGGCTCAGCCCCAGCATTTT. This encodes CASSYMRAQPQHF.

This chain connects TRBV19 to TRBJ1-2; D gene ambiguous. Deletions cut 2 bases from V and 7 bases from J, with 11 bases between. There are 13 residues in the CDR3. Germline-derived CDR1 and CDR2 are LNHDA and SQIVND (reference sequence). As DNA, the CDR3 is TGTGCCAGTAGTATAAGGAGGGTTTTTGGCTACACCTTC. As protein: CASSIRRVFGYTF.

The chain has TRBV10-3 and TRBJ1-1; 11 nucleotides match TRBD1. The ends lost 5 bases at V and 0 bases at J; junction bases unmatched: 8. Germline values: CDR1 ENHRY, CDR2 SYGVKD. The CDR3 is 17 amino acids. The chain's CDR3 is CAISRTGGNGVNTEAFF. For the CDR3, the DNA is TGTGCCATCAGTAGGACAGGGGGCAATGGGGTGAACACTGAAGCTTTCTTT.

This rearrangement joins TRBV2 to TRBJ1-2, with D unresolved. Germline-derived CDR1 and CDR2 are SNHLY and FYNNEI. V was trimmed by 2 bases and J by 4 bases, leaving 14 bases between them. This CDR3 has 15 residues. CDR3 amino acids: CASSELTSFSYGYTF. CDR3 DNA sequence: TGTGCCAGCAGTGAATTAACTAGTTTTTCCTATGGCTACACCTTC. Filled out from reference TRBV2 and TRBJ1-2, the complete variable domain reads EPEVTQTPSHQVTQMGQEVILRCVPISNHLYFYWYRQILGQKVEFLVSFYNNEISEKSEIFDDQFSVERPDGSNFTLKIRSTKLEDSAMYFCASSELTSFSYGYTFGSGTRLTVV.

V and J are TRBV7-6 and TRBJ2-1; 13 nucleotides agree with TRBD2. This CDR3 contains 15 residues. Unmatched junction bases numbered 6, after V lost 5 bases and J lost 8 bases. Germline CDR1 and CDR2: SGHVS and FNYEAQ. The CDR3 DNA reads TGTGCCAGCAGCCCTACTAGCGGGGGGGCCGATGAGCAGTTCTTC. This encodes CASSPTSGGADEQFF.